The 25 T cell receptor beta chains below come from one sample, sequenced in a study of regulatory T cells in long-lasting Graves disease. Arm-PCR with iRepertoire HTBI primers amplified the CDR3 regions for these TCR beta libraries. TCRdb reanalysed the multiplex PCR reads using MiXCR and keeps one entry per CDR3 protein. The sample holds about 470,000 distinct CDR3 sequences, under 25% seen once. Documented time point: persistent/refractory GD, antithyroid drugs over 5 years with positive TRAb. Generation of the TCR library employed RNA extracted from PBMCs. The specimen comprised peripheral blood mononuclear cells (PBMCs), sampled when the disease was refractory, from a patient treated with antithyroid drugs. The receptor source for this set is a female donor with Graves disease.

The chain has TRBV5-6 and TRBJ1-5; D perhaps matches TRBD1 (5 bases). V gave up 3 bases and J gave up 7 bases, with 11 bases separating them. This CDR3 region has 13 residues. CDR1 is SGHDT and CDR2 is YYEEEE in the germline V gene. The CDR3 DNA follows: TGTGCCAGCAGCTGGGACGGCGGCCAGCCCCAGCATTTT. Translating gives CASSWDGGQPQHF.

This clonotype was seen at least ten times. The CDR3 is CSAGTDAYEQYF. The CDR3 region has the DNA TGCAGTGCTGGGACGGATGCCTACGAGCAGTACTTC. The chain combines TRBV20-1 with TRBJ2-7; D may match TRBD1 or TRBD2 (5 bases each). The length of the CDR3 is 12 residues. The germline V and J ends were trimmed by 5 bases and 2 bases, with 10 bases remaining between them. Per germline, CDR1 DFQATT and CDR2 SNEGSKA (reference sequence).

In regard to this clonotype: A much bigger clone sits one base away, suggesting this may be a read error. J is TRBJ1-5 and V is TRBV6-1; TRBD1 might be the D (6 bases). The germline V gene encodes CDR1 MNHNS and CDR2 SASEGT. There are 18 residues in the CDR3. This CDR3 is CVSSEVMTGELGNQPQHF. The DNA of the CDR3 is TGTGTCAGCAGTGAAGTAATGACAGGCGAGTTAGGCAATCAGCCCCAGCATTTT.

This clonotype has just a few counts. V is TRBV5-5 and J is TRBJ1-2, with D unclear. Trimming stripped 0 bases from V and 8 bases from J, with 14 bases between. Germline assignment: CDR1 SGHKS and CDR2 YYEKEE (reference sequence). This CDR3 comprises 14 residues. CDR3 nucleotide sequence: TGTGCCAGCAGCTTGGTAGCCCGCCGATGGGGCTACACCTTC. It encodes CASSLVARRWGYTF.

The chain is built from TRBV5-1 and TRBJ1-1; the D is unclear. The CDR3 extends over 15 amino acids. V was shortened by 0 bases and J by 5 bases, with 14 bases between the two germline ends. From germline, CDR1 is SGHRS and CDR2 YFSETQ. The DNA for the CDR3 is TGCGCCAGCAGCTTGGAGCCGGGCCCGGGGACTGAAGCTTTCTTT. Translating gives CASSLEPGPGTEAFF.

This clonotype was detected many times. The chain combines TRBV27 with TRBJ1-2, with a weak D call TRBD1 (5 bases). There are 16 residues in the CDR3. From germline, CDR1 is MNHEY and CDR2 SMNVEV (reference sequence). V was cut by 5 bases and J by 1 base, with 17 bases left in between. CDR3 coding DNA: TGTGCCAGCAGTACGACGGGACGGCAGATTAACTATGGCTACACCTTC. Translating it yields CASSTTGRQINYGYTF.

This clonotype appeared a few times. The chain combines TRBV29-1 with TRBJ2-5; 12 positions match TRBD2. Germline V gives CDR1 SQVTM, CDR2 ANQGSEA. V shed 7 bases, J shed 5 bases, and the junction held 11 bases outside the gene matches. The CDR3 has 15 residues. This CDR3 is CSAAGLAGYGETQYF. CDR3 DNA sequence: TGCAGCGCAGCGGGACTAGCGGGCTATGGGGAGACCCAGTACTTC.

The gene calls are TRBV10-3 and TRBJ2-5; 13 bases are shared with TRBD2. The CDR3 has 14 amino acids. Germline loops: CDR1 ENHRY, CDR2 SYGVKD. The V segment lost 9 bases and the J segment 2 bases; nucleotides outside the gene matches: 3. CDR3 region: CAIGLAGVQETQYF. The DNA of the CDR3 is TGTGCCATAGGACTAGCGGGGGTTCAAGAGACCCAGTACTTC.

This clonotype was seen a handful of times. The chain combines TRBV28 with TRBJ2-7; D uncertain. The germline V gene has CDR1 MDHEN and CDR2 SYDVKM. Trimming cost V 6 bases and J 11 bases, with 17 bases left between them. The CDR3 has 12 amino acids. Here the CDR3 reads CASSMDRAEEYF. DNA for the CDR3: TGTGCCAGCAGCATGGACCGCGCAGAGGAGTACTTC.

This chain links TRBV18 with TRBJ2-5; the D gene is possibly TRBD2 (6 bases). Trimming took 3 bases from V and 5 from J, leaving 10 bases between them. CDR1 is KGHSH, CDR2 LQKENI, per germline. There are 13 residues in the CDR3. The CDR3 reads CASSPTEGETQYF. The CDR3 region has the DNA TGTGCCAGCTCACCGACGGAGGGGGAGACCCAGTACTTC.

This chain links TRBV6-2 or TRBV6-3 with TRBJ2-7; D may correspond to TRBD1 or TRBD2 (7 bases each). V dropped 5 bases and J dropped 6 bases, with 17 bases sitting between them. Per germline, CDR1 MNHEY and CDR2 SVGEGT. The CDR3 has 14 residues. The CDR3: CASSHSTGRGEQYF. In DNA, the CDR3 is TGTGCCAGCAGTCATTCGACAGGGAGGGGCGAGCAGTACTTC.

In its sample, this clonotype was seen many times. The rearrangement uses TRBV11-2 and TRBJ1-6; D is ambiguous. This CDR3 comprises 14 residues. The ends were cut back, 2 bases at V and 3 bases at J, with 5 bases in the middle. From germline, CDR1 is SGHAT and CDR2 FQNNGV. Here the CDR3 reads CASSLRFYNSPLHF. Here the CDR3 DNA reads TGTGCCAGCAGCTTAAGGTTCTATAATTCACCCCTCCACTTT.

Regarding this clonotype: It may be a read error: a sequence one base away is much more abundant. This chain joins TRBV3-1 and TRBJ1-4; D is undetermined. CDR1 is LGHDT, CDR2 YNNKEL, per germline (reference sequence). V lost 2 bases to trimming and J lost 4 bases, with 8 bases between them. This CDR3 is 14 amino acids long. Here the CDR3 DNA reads TGTGCCAGCAGCCAACAGAGATATAATGAAAAACTGTTTTTT. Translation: CASSQQRYNEKLFF. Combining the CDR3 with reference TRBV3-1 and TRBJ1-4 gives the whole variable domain DTAVSQTPKYLVTQMGNDKSIKCEQNLGHDTMYWYKQDSKKFLKIMFSYNNKELIINETVPNRFSPKSPDKAHLNLHINSLELGDSAVYFCASSQQRYNEKLFFGSGTQLSVL.

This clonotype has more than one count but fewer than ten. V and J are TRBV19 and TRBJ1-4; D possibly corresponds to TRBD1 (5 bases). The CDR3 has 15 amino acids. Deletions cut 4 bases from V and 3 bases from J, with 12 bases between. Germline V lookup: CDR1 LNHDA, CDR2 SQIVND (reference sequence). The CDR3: CASSKPGRSNEKLFF. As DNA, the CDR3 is TGTGCCAGTAGTAAACCGGGACGGTCTAATGAAAAACTGTTTTTT. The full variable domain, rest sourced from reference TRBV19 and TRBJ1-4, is DGGITQSPKYLFRKEGQNVTLSCEQNLNHDAMYWYRQDPGQGLRLIYYSQIVNDFQKGDIAEGYSVSREKKESFPLTVTSAQKNPTAFYLCASSKPGRSNEKLFFGSGTQLSVL.

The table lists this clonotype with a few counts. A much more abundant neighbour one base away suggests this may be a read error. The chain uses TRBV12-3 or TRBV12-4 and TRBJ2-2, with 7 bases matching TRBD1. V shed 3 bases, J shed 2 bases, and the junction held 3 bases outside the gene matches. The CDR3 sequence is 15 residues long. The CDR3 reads CASSFDRVNTGELFF. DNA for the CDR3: TGTGCCAGCAGTTTTGACAGGGTTAACACCGGGGAGCTGTTTTTT.

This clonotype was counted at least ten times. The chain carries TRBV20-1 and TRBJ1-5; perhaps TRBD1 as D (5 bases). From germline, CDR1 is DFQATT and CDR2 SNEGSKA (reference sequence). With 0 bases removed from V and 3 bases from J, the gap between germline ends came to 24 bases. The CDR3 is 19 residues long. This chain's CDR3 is CSARDAGTTAIGINQPQHF. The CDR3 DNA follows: TGCAGTGCTAGAGACGCCGGGACCACCGCAATAGGGATCAATCAGCCCCAGCATTTT.

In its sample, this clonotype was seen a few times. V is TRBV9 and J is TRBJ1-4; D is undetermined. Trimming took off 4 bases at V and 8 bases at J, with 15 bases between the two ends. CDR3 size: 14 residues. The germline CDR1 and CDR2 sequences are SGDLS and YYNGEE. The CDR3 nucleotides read TGTGCCAGCAGCCCCGAGGGTGGGTTCGAAAAACTGTTTTTT. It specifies CASSPEGGFEKLFF.

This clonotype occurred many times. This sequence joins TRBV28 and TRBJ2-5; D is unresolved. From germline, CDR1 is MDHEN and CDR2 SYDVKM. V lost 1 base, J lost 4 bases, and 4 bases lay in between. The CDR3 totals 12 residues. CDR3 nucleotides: TGTGCCAGCAGTTTATCCCCAGAGACCCAGTACTTC. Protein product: CASSLSPETQYF. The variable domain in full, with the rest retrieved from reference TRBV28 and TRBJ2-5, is DVKVTQSSRYLVKRTGEKVFLECVQDMDHENMFWYRQDPGLGLRLIYFSYDVKMKEKGDIPEGYSVSREKKERFSLILESASTNQTSMYLCASSLSPETQYFGPGTRLLVL.

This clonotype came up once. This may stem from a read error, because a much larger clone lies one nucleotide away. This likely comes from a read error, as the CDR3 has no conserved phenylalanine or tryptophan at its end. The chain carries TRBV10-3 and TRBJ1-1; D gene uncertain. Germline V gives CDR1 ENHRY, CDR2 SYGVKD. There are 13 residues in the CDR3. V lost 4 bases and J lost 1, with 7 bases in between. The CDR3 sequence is CAISGSQNTEAFS. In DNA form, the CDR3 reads TGTGCCATCAGTGGCAGTCAGAACACTGAAGCTTTCTCT.

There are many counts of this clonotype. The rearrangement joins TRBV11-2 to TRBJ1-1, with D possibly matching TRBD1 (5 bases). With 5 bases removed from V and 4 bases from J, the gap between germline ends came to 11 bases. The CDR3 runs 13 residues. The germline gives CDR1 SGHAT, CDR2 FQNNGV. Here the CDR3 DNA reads TGTGCCAGCAGCCCCGGGGGGACCACTGAAGCTTTCTTT. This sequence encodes CASSPGGTTEAFF.

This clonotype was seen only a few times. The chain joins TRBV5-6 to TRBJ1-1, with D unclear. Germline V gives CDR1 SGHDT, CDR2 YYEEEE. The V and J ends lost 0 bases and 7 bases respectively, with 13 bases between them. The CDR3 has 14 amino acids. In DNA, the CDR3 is TGTGCCAGCAGCTTGGGGCAATCCCTGGTTGAAGCTTTCTTT. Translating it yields CASSLGQSLVEAFF.

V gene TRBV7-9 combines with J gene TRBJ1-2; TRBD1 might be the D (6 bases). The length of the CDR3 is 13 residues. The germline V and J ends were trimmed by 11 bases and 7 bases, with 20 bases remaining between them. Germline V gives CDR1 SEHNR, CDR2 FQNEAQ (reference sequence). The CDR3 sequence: CACQGRGDVGYTF. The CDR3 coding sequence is TGTGCCTGCCAGGGCAGGGGCGATGTTGGCTACACCTTC. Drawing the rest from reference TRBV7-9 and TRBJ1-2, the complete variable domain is DTGVSQNPRHKITKRGQNVTFRCDPISEHNRLYWYRQTLGQGPEFLTYFQNEAQLEKSRLLSDRFSAERPKGSFSTLEIQRTEQGDSAMYLCACQGRGDVGYTFGSGTRLTVV.

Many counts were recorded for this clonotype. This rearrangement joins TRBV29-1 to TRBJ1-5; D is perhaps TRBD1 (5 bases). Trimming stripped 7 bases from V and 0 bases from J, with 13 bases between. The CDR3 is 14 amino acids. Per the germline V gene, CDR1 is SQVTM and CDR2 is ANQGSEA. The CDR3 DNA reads TGCAGCGAGGGGAGTTACTATAGCAATCAGCCCCAGCATTTT. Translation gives CSEGSYYSNQPQHF.

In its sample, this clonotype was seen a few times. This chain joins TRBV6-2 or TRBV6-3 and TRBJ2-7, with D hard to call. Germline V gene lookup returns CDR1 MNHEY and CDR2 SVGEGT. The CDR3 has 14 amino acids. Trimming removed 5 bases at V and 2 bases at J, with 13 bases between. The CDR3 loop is CASSVPEETYEQYF. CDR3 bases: TGTGCCAGCAGTGTCCCCGAGGAGACCTACGAGCAGTACTTC.

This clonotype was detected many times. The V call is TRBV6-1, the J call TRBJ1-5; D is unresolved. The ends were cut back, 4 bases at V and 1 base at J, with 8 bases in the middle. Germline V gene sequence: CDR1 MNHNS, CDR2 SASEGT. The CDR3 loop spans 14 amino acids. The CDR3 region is CASSVEESNQPQHF. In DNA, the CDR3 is TGTGCCAGCAGTGTCGAGGAGAGCAATCAGCCCCAGCATTTT.